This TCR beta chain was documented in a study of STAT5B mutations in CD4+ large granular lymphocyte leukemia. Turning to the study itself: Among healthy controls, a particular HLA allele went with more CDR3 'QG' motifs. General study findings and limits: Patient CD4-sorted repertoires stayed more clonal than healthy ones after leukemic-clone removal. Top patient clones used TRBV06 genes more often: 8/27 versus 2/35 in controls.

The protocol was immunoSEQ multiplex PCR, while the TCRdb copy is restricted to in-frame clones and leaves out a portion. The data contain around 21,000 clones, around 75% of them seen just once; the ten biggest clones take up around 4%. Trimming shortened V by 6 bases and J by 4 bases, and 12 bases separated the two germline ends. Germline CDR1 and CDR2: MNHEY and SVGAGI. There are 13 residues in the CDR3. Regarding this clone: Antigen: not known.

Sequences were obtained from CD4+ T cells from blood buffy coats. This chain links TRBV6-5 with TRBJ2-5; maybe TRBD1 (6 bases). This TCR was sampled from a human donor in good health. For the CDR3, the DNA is TGTGCCAGCAGGAAACAGGGAGTAGAGACCCAGTACTTC. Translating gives CASRKQGVETQYF.